This record concerns one TCR beta chain sequence. Its specificity is unknown. The sample is drawn from a study of T cell responses to AZD1222 COVID-19 vaccine. This CDR3 spans 15 amino acids. V shed 8 bases and J 4 bases; nucleotides not matched to a gene: 14. Germline V gene sequence: CDR1 WNHNN, CDR2 SYGVQD (reference sequence). General observations from the study: In a largely white British group with more females than males, clonal diversity was possibly underestimated.

Measured with immunoSEQ multiplex PCR; TCRdb has only the in-frame clones, and not every one. The sample has about 150,000 clones; roughly 90% are singletons. Pooling of second doses given at about 4 or about 12 weeks was done. This chain connects TRBV10-1 to TRBJ2-7; TRBD1 matches 7 bases. The sequenced sample was peripheral blood, obtained 28 days after the second AZD1222 dose. This TCR came from an adult who received the AZD1222 COVID-19 vaccine. The CDR3 is CASLQGRGQTYEQYF. CDR3 in DNA: TGCGCCAGCTTGCAAGGAAGGGGACAGACGTACGAGCAGTACTTC.